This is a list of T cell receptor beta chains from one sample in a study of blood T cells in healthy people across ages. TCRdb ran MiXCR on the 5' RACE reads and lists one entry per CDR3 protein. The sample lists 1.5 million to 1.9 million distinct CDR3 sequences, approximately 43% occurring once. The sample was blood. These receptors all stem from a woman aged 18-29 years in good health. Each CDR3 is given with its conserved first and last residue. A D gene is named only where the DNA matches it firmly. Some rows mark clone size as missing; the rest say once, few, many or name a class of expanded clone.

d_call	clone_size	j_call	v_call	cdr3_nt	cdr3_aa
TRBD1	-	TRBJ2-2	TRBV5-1	TGCGCCAGCAGCTTGGAGCAGGGGGCTTACACCGGGGAGCTGTTTTTT	CASSLEQGAYTGELFF
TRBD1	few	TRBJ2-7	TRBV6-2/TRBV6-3	TGTGCCACCTACAGGGGGAGCACCTACGAGCAGTACTTC	CATYRGSTYEQYF
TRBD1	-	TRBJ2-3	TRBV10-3	TGTGCCATCAGTGTAGGGACAGGGGCGACAGATACGCAGTATTTT	CAISVGTGATDTQYF
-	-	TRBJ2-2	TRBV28	TGTGCCAGCAGTTTATCTTCGGGAGTGGGAACCGGGGAGCTGTTTTTT	CASSLSSGVGTGELFF
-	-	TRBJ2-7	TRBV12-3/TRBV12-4	TGTGCCAGCAGTTCGGGACGGATCTACGAGCAGTACTTC	CASSSGRIYEQYF
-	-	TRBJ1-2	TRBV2	TGTGCCAGCACCCCTGGAGACACCGAAATCCGGGGCTACACCTTC	CASTPGDTEIRGYTF
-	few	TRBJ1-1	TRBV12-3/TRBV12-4	TGTGCCAGCAACGAGGGGAGTAAAGCTTTCTTT	CASNEGSKAFF
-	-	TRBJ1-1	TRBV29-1	TGCAGCGTCACACCTACAGGTGTGGTGGGGAACACTGAAGCTTTCTTT	CSVTPTGVVGNTEAFF
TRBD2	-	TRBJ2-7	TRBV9	TGTGCCAGCAGCGTGGGTGGACTAGCGGGGCTCAATGAGCAGTACTTC	CASSVGGLAGLNEQYF
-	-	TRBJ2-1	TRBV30	TGTGCCTGGAGTTCAAGTTCCTACAATGAGCAGTTCTTC	CAWSSSSYNEQFF
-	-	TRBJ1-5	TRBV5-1	TGCGCCAGCAGCTTCTCGTATAGCAATCAGCCCCAGCATTTT	CASSFSYSNQPQHF
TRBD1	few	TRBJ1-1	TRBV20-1	TGCAGTGCTCGACAGGGTCCGGGTGAAGCTTTCTTT	CSARQGPGEAFF
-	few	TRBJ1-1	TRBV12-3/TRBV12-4	TGTGCCACCTGGAGGGGAGTGGGGAACACTGAAGCTTTCTTT	CATWRGVGNTEAFF
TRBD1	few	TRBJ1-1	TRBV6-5	TGTGCCAGCAGTAAAGCAGGGGGACGAAACACTGAAGCTTTCTTT	CASSKAGGRNTEAFF
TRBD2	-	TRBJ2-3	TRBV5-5	TGTGCCAGCAGCTTGTGGGTTAGCGGGGGGGCCCGAGCAGATACGCAGTATTTT	CASSLWVSGGARADTQYF
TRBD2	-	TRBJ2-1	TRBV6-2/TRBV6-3	TGTGCCAGCAGTTCCGCTAGCGGGGTTGCCTACAATGAGCAGTTCTTC	CASSSASGVAYNEQFF
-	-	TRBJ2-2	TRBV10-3	TGTGCCATCAGTGAGTCTCGGGTGTCCGAGACCGGGGAGCTGTTTTTT	CAISESRVSETGELFF
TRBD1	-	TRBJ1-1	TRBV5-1	TGCGCCAGCAGCGCCGGACAGGGGTTATCTGAAGCTTTCTTT	CASSAGQGLSEAFF
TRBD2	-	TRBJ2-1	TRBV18	TGTGCCAGCTCATATTCTGGGGAGGGAAATGAGCAGTTCTTC	CASSYSGEGNEQFF
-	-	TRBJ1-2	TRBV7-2	TGTGCCAGCAGCTCTCCCGAGAACTACTATAACTATGGCTACACCTTC	CASSSPENYYNYGYTF
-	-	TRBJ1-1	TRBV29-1	TGCAGCGTCCGACAGGACACTGAAGCTTTCTTT	CSVRQDTEAFF
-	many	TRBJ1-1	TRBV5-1	TGCGCCAGCAGCTGGACCGGTGGGACCGCTGGCCCTGAAGCTTTCTTT	CASSWTGGTAGPEAFF
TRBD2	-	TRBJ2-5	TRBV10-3	TGTGCCATCAGTGAGTCCATTGCCAGTGGACTAGCGGAAGAGACCCAGTACTTC	CAISESIASGLAEETQYF
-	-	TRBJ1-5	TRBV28	TGTGCCAGCATCATGGGGACCCCACAGGTCTCAAGGGGCAATCAGCCCCAGCATTTT	CASIMGTPQVSRGNQPQHF
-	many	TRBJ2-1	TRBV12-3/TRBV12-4	TGTGCCAGCACCGCGACAGGGGAGGGTCGGGAGCAGTTCTTC	CASTATGEGREQFF
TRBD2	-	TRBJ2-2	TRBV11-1	TGTGCCAGCAGCTTAGCGCTTGTGCGGGAGTTTTACACCGGGGAGCTGTTTTTT	CASSLALVREFYTGELFF
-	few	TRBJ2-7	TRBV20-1	TGCAGTGCTAGGATAGCCCGCGCCGGATCCTACGAGCAGTACTTC	CSARIARAGSYEQYF
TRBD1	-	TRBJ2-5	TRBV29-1	TGCAGCGTTGAACTGAGGGGGCAGGAGCGAGAGACCCAGTACTTC	CSVELRGQERETQYF
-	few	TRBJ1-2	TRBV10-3	TGTGCCATCAGTGAGTCGGGGGGCTACACCTTC	CAISESGGYTF
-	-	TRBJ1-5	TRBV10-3	TGTGCCATCAGTGAGCCGGGGGGGAGCAATCAGCCCCAGCATTTT	CAISEPGGSNQPQHF
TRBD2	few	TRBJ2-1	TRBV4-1	TGCGCCAGCAGCCAATCCGGGGGGACGACTTACAATGAGCAGTTCTTC	CASSQSGGTTYNEQFF
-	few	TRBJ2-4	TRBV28	TGTGCCAGCAGTTTATCTTCTCTTTGGGGCCCGAGTCTTGAGCAGTACTTC	CASSLSSLWGPSLEQYF
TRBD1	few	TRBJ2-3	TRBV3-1	TGTGCCAGCAGCCAAGCAGGGGGTCTACCAGATACGCAGTATTTT	CASSQAGGLPDTQYF
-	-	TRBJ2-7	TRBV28	TGTGCCAGCAGTTTCCACGACAGACCATACTACGAGCAGTACTTC	CASSFHDRPYYEQYF
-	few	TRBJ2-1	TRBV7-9	TGTGCCAGCAGCGCACTGACAGACAATGAGCAGTTCTTC	CASSALTDNEQFF
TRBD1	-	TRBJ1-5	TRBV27	TGTGCCAGCAGGAGGGACAGGGGCTCCAATCAGCCCCAGCATTTT	CASRRDRGSNQPQHF
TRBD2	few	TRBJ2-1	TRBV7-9	TGTGCCAGCAGCTTACGGCTAGCGGGAGTGGTGGAGCAGTTCTTC	CASSLRLAGVVEQFF
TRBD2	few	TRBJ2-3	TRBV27	TGTGCCAGCAGTTTAGTAGCGGGAGTTGGTACGCAGTATTTT	CASSLVAGVGTQYF
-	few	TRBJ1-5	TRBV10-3	TGTGCCATCAGTGATTGGGAGGCAAATCAGCCCCAGCATTTT	CAISDWEANQPQHF
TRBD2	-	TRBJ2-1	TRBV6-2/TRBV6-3	TGTGCCAGCAGTTACTCGACGCCAGGACTAGCGGGAGCCAATGAGCAGTTCTTC	CASSYSTPGLAGANEQFF
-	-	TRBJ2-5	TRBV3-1	TGTGCCAGCAGCCAAGGATATATGTACCAAGAGACCCAGTACTTC	CASSQGYMYQETQYF
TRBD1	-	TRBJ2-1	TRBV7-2	TGTGCCAGCAGCTCGCAGGGACAGTCAACCTACAATGAGCAGTTCTTC	CASSSQGQSTYNEQFF
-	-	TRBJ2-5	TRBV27	TGTGCCGGCAGTACTCTCGGTGGGCGAGGGTACCAAGAGACCCAGTACTTC	CAGSTLGGRGYQETQYF
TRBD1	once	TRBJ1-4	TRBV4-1	TGCGCCGGCAGCCACCCGCGGGACAGGGTTCATGAAAAACTGTTTTTT	CAGSHPRDRVHEKLFF
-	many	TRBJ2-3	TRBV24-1	TGTGCCACCAGTCTCACAGATACGCAGTATTTT	CATSLTDTQYF
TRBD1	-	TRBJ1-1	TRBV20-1	TGCAGTGCTCGGACAGGGGCTAGAACTGAAGCTTTCTTT	CSARTGARTEAFF
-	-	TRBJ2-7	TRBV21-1	TGTGCCAGCAGCAAAGGGAGTGGGAGCTCCTACGAGCAGTACTTC	CASSKGSGSSYEQYF
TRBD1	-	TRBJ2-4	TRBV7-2	TGTGCCAGCAGCCCCCGACGGGACAGCCAAGCCAAAAACATTCAGTACTTC	CASSPRRDSQAKNIQYF
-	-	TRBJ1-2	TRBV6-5	TGTGCCAGCAACAAGGGGGGTAGTCATGGCTACACCTTC	CASNKGGSHGYTF
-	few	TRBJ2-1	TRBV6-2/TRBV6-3	TGTGCCAGCAGGGACGGGGGTGCCTACAATGAGCAGTTCTTC	CASRDGGAYNEQFF
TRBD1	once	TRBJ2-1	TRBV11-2	TGTGCCAGCAGTCGTCGAACAGGGGCGATAAGCTCCTACAATGAGCAGTTCTTC	CASSRRTGAISSYNEQFF
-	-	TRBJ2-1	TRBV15	TGTGCCACCAGCACCCCATTGGGGACGCACCTCGATGAGCAGTTCTTC	CATSTPLGTHLDEQFF
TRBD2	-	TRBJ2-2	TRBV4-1	TGCGCCAGCAGCCAGGGACTAGCGGGGGACTCGAACACCGGGGAGCTGTTTTTT	CASSQGLAGDSNTGELFF
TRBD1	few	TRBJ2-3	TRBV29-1	TGCAGCGTTCGGACAGGGAGAACAGATACGCAGTATTTT	CSVRTGRTDTQYF